This T cell receptor (beta chain) was sequenced during a study of cytomegalovirus exposure and HLA in healthy donors. Across the study: Later analysis reported that the approximately 120 validation repertoires shared the platform of the approximately 670 first-cohort repertoires. Study-wide points: First-cohort TCR clusters were later found to tend to co-occur in the approximately 120 validation repertoires.

Remarks on this clone: Its antigen remains unidentified.

While the first cohort had around 700 subjects, the donors belonged to the separate validation cohort of about 120 subjects. Sequenced by immunoSEQ multiplex PCR; TCRdb stores in-frame clones only, minus some. This sample has roughly 70,000 clones; approximately 95% occur once, and the top ten carry approximately 3.3%. The sequenced sample consisted of PBMCs. The receptor's source is a man aged 18 to 35 in good health and CMV-seronegative.

CDR3 bases: TGTGCCAGCAGCTCCCGGGACAGGGGGTCCGGGGAGCTGTTTTTT. It encodes CASSSRDRGSGELFF. The chain employs TRBV5-4 and TRBJ2-2; 11 bases are shared with TRBD1. V was pared by 3 bases and J by 6 bases, with 4 bases of the junction left unmatched. The CDR3 has 15 amino acids. Germline CDR1 and CDR2: SGHNT and YYREEE (reference sequence).